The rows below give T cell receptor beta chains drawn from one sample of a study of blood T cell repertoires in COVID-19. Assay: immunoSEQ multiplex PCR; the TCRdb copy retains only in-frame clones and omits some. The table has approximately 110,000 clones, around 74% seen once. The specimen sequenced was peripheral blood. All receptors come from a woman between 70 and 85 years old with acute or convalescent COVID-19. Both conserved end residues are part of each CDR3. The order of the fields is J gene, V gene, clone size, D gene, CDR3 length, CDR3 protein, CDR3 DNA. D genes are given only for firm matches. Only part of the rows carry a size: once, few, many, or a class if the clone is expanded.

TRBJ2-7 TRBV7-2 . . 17 CASSLEGGGMSSYEQYF TGTGCCAGCAGCTTAGAGGGAGGAGGGATGAGCTCCTACGAGCAGTACTTC
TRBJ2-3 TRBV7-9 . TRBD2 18 CASSLFGRTSTATDTQYF TGTGCCAGCAGCTTATTTGGCCGGACTAGCACAGCCACAGATACGCAGTATTTT
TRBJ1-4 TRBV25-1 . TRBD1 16 CASSESSTGDNEKLFF TGTGCCAGCAGTGAATCTTCGACAGGGGATAATGAAAAACTGTTTTTT
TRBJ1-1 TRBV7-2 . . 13 CASSLRQGTGAFF TGTGCCAGCAGCTTAAGGCAAGGGACTGGGGCTTTCTTT
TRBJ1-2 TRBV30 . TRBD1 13 CACTETGARGYTF TGTGCCTGCACTGAGACAGGGGCCCGTGGCTACACCTTC
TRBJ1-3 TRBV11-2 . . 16 CASSLLRGQAGNTIYF TGTGCCAGCAGCTTACTCAGGGGTCAGGCTGGAAACACCATATATTTT
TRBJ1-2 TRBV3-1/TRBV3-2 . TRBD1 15 CASSHLSGTAYGYTF TGTGCCAGCAGCCATTTATCAGGGACAGCCTATGGCTACACCTTC
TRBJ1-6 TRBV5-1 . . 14 CASSLEGGNSPLHF TGCGCCAGCAGCTTGGAGGGGGGGAATTCACCCCTCCACTTT
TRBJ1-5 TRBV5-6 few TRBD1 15 CASSLQGVRSQPQHF TGTGCCAGCAGCCTTCAGGGGGTTCGGAGTCAGCCCCAGCATTTT
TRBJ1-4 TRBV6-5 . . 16 CASSYTSTVPNEKLFF TGTGCCAGCAGTTACACATCGACAGTCCCTAATGAAAAACTGTTTTTT
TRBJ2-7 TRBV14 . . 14 CASSQAGVPYEQYF TGTGCCAGCAGCCAAGCGGGGGTACCCTACGAGCAGTACTTC
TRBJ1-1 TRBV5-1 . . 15 CASSPGGKTHTEAFF TGCGCCAGCTCTCCCGGGGGGAAAACCCACACTGAAGCTTTCTTT
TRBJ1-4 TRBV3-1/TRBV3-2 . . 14 CASSLSTVGEKLFF TGTGCCAGCAGCCTCTCGACAGTAGGTGAAAAACTGTTTTTT
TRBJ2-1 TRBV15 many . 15 CATSRETSSYNEQFF TGTGCCACCAGCAGAGAAACTAGCTCCTACAATGAGCAGTTCTTC
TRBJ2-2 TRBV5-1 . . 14 CASSPQGGTGELFF TGCGCCAGCAGCCCGCAGGGTGGCACCGGGGAGCTGTTTTTT
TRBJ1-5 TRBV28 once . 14 CASSLPGGNQPQHF TGTGCCAGCAGCCTTCCAGGGGGCAATCAGCCCCAGCATTTT
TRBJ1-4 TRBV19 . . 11 CASSQYEKLFF TGTGCCAGTAGTCAATATGAAAAACTGTTTTTT
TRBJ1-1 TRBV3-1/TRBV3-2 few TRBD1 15 CASSPRGPRNTEAFF TGTGCCAGCAGCCCAAGGGGGCCGCGGAACACTGAAGCTTTCTTT
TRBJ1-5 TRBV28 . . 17 CASSLVGRGASNQPQHF TGTGCCAGCAGTTTAGTGGGTCGGGGGGCTAGCAATCAGCCCCAGCATTTT
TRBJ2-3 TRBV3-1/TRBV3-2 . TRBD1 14 CASSRTGFTDTQYF TGTGCCAGCAGCCGGACAGGGTTCACAGATACGCAGTATTTT
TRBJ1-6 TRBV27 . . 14 CASSLEGGNSPLHF TGTGCCAGCAGTTTAGAGGGAGGTAATTCACCCCTCCACTTT
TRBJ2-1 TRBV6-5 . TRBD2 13 CATLAGGRNEQFF TGTGCCACCTTAGCGGGGGGGCGGAATGAGCAGTTCTTC
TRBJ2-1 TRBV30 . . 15 CAWSPLDSSYNEQFF TGTGCCTGGAGCCCCCTGGACAGCTCCTACAATGAGCAGTTCTTC
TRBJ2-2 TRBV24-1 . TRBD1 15 CATSDPQGEPGELFF TGTGCCACCAGTGACCCACAGGGGGAGCCCGGGGAGCTGTTTTTT
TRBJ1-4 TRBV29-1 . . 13 CSVCSGSGEKLFF TGCAGCGTTTGCTCCGGAAGCGGGGAAAAACTGTTTTTT
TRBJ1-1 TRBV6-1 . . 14 CASSEEPGNTEAFF TGTGCCAGCAGTGAAGAGCCGGGGAACACTGAAGCTTTCTTT
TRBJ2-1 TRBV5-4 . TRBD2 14 CASSTPTSRNEQFF TGTGCCAGCAGCACCCCGACTAGCCGCAATGAGCAGTTCTTC
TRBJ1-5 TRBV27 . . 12 CASGNSNQPQHF TGTGCCAGCGGCAATAGCAATCAGCCCCAGCATTTT
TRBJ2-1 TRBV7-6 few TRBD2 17 CASSLGWRGSSYNEQFF TGTGCCAGCAGCTTAGGGTGGCGGGGGAGCTCCTACAATGAGCAGTTCTTC
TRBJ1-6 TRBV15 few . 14 CATSSGLGNSPLHF TGTGCCACCAGCAGCGGCCTAGGCAATTCACCCCTCCACTTT
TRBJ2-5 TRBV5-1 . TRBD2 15 CASSVGTSGEKTQYF TGCGCCAGCAGCGTCGGGACTAGCGGTGAGAAGACCCAGTACTTC
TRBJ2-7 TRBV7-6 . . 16 CASSPARAGVWGEQYF TGTGCCAGCAGCCCAGCTAGGGCAGGGGTTTGGGGCGAGCAGTACTTC
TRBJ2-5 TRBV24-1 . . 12 CATSDYGETQYF TGTGCCACCAGCGATTACGGGGAGACCCAGTACTTC
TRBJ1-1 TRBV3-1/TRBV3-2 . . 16 CASSQAWRGPNTEAFF TGTGCCAGCAGCCAAGCCTGGCGGGGCCCGAACACTGAAGCTTTCTTT
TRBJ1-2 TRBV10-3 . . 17 CAISELAAGTQDYGYTF TGTGCCATCAGTGAGCTGGCTGCGGGCACACAAGACTATGGCTACACCTTC
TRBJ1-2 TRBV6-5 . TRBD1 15 CASSISRSGGGGYTF TGTGCCAGCAGCATATCGCGTTCAGGGGGCGGCGGCTACACCTTC
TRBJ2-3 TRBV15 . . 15 CATSRTSSDTDTQYF TGTGCCACCAGCAGAACTAGCTCCGACACAGATACGCAGTATTTT
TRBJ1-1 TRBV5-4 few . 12 CASSLDSTEAFF TGTGCCAGCAGCTTGGACAGCACTGAAGCTTTCTTT
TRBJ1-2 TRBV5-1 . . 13 CASSWTENYGYTF TGCGCCAGCAGCTGGACAGAGAACTATGGCTACACCTTC
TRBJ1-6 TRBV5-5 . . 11 CASSLSGPLHF TGTGCCAGCAGCTTGTCCGGACCCCTCCACTTT
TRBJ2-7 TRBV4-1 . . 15 CASSQVSGLYYEQYF TGCGCCAGCAGCCAGGTTTCCGGACTTTACTACGAGCAGTACTTC
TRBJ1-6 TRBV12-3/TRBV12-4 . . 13 CASSLRQNSPLHF TGTGCCAGCAGTTTGAGGCAGAATTCACCCCTCCACTTT
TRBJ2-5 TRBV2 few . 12 CASRREKETQYF TGTGCCAGCAGAAGGGAGAAAGAGACCCAGTACTTC
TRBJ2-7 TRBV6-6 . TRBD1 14 CASSYTGDSYEQYF TGTGCCAGCAGTTACACAGGGGACTCCTACGAGCAGTACTTC
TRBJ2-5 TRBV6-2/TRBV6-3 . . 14 CASSLGDSRVTQYF TGTGCCAGCAGTTTAGGGGACTCTAGGGTGACCCAGTACTTC
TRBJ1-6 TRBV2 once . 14 CASSEARGNSPLHF TGTGCCAGCAGTGAAGCCAGGGGTAATTCACCCCTCCACTTT
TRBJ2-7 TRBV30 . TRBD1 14 CAWRDRAFGVEQYF TGTGCCTGGAGGGACAGGGCCTTTGGGGTCGAGCAGTACTTC
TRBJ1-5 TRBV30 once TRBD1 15 CAWSVSPGGNQPQHF TGTGCCTGGAGTGTAAGTCCAGGGGGGAATCAGCCCCAGCATTTT
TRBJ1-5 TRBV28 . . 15 CASSFTGLGNQPQHF TGTGCCAGCAGTTTCACAGGGCTAGGCAATCAGCCCCAGCATTTT
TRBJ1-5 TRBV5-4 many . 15 CASSPEPYSNQPQHF TGTGCCAGCAGCCCAGAACCTTATAGCAATCAGCCCCAGCATTTT